Listed below are T cell receptor beta chains from one sample, sequenced in a study of glioma-infiltrating T cells after dendritic cell vaccination. Sequenced by immunoSEQ multiplex PCR; TCRdb stores in-frame clones only, minus some. The table records about 65,000 clones, approximately 86% of them present only once. This material consisted of blood, taken after dendritic cell vaccination. The receptors originated from a human donor with glioblastoma. Each CDR3 is given with its conserved first and last residue. The order of the fields is D gene, J gene, V gene, clone size, CDR3 DNA, CDR3 protein. The D gene is left open where the match is weak. Size tells how often a clone was seen (once, few, many) or the class of an expanded clone, and some rows leave it out.

D gene: -; J gene: TRBJ1-1; V gene: TRBV18; clone size: -; CDR3 DNA: TGTGCCAGCTCACCTACGTGGGAGGGCGAAGCTTTCTTT; CDR3 protein: CASSPTWEGEAFF
D gene: TRBD1; J gene: TRBJ1-1; V gene: TRBV27; clone size: -; CDR3 DNA: TGTGCCAGCAGTCTCACCCCTACAGGGGTGAGAACTGAAGCTTTCTTT; CDR3 protein: CASSLTPTGVRTEAFF
D gene: TRBD1; J gene: TRBJ2-7; V gene: TRBV6-5; clone size: -; CDR3 DNA: TGTGCCAGCAGCCGTGGACAGGGAGTCCCCTACGAGCAGTACTTC; CDR3 protein: CASSRGQGVPYEQYF
D gene: TRBD1; J gene: TRBJ2-7; V gene: TRBV5-1; clone size: -; CDR3 DNA: TGCGCCAGCAGCTCGACTGGACAGGGGAGCTACGAGCAGTACTTC; CDR3 protein: CASSSTGQGSYEQYF
D gene: -; J gene: TRBJ2-1; V gene: TRBV29-1; clone size: -; CDR3 DNA: TGCAGCGTGGACTACGAGCAGTTCTTC; CDR3 protein: CSVDYEQFF
D gene: TRBD2; J gene: TRBJ2-3; V gene: TRBV29-1; clone size: -; CDR3 DNA: TGCAGCACTGAAGTCGGACTAGTGCCAGATACGCAGTATTTT; CDR3 protein: CSTEVGLVPDTQYF
D gene: -; J gene: TRBJ2-6; V gene: TRBV4-3; clone size: once; CDR3 DNA: TGCGCCAGCAGCCAAGTAGTCAGGGAATCTGGGGCCAACGTCCTGACTTTC; CDR3 protein: CASSQVVRESGANVLTF
D gene: -; J gene: TRBJ2-2; V gene: TRBV4-3; clone size: -; CDR3 DNA: TGCGCCAGCAGCTCCCCAGGGGCTGGTCCCGGGGAGCTGTTTTTT; CDR3 protein: CASSSPGAGPGELFF
D gene: -; J gene: TRBJ1-2; V gene: TRBV19; clone size: -; CDR3 DNA: TGTGCCAGTAGCTCCCGGCTGGGCAGCCTTGCTAACTATGGCTACACCTTC; CDR3 protein: CASSSRLGSLANYGYTF
D gene: -; J gene: TRBJ1-1; V gene: TRBV15; clone size: -; CDR3 DNA: TGTGCCACCAGCGGACTCCACGTGGGTGAAGCTTTCTTT; CDR3 protein: CATSGLHVGEAFF
D gene: -; J gene: TRBJ1-1; V gene: TRBV30; clone size: -; CDR3 DNA: TGTGCCTGGAGTAACGGCGGCGGCACTGAAGCTTTCTTT; CDR3 protein: CAWSNGGGTEAFF
D gene: -; J gene: TRBJ2-2; V gene: TRBV25-1; clone size: -; CDR3 DNA: TGTGCCAGCAGGCGAGATTACACCGGGGAGCTGTTTTTT; CDR3 protein: CASRRDYTGELFF
D gene: -; J gene: TRBJ2-2; V gene: TRBV2; clone size: -; CDR3 DNA: TGTGCCAGCAGTGAGTACGCGATCACCGGGGAGCTGTTTTTT; CDR3 protein: CASSEYAITGELFF
D gene: TRBD1; J gene: TRBJ1-1; V gene: TRBV5-1; clone size: -; CDR3 DNA: TGCGCCAGCAGCAGCCGCGGGACAGGGGAATGGAACACTGAAGCTTTCTTT; CDR3 protein: CASSSRGTGEWNTEAFF
D gene: -; J gene: TRBJ1-4; V gene: TRBV6-6; clone size: -; CDR3 DNA: TGTGCCAGCAGTTACCCAACACCCCCAAATGAAAAACTGTTTTTT; CDR3 protein: CASSYPTPPNEKLFF
D gene: TRBD1; J gene: TRBJ2-2; V gene: TRBV5-5; clone size: -; CDR3 DNA: TGTGCCAGCAGACAGGGGGCTAAGGTTTGGGCCGGGGAGCTGTTTTTT; CDR3 protein: CASRQGAKVWAGELFF
D gene: TRBD2; J gene: TRBJ2-5; V gene: TRBV5-1; clone size: -; CDR3 DNA: TGCGCCAGCACTATCGGGGGGGTCCAAGAGACCCAGTACTTC; CDR3 protein: CASTIGGVQETQYF
D gene: TRBD2; J gene: TRBJ2-3; V gene: TRBV19; clone size: -; CDR3 DNA: TGTGCCAGTAGTATTACTAGCGGGCCCACAGATACGCAGTATTTT; CDR3 protein: CASSITSGPTDTQYF
D gene: -; J gene: TRBJ2-1; V gene: TRBV29-1; clone size: -; CDR3 DNA: TGCAGCGCACGGTCGGTGGATGAGCAGTTCTTC; CDR3 protein: CSARSVDEQFF
D gene: -; J gene: TRBJ2-1; V gene: TRBV10-3; clone size: -; CDR3 DNA: TGTGCCTCGAGACCTGGAGGGTACTACAATGAGCAGTTCTTC; CDR3 protein: CASRPGGYYNEQFF
D gene: -; J gene: TRBJ2-3; V gene: TRBV11-2; clone size: -; CDR3 DNA: TGTGCCTCCGGAGGCCTAGCGTTGGATACGCAGTATTTT; CDR3 protein: CASGGLALDTQYF
D gene: -; J gene: TRBJ1-1; V gene: TRBV5-6; clone size: -; CDR3 DNA: TGTGCCAGCAGCTTGGGGAGCCTCAGGGGAAACACTGAAGCTTTCTTT; CDR3 protein: CASSLGSLRGNTEAFF
D gene: TRBD2; J gene: TRBJ2-1; V gene: TRBV5-1; clone size: -; CDR3 DNA: TGCGCCAGCAGCTTGCCGACTAGCGGGAATGAGCAGTTCTTC; CDR3 protein: CASSLPTSGNEQFF
D gene: TRBD1; J gene: TRBJ1-3; V gene: TRBV30; clone size: -; CDR3 DNA: TGTGCCTGGAGTCCCTGGACAGGGGGCTCTGGAAACACCATATATTTT; CDR3 protein: CAWSPWTGGSGNTIYF
D gene: -; J gene: TRBJ2-6; V gene: TRBV11-3; clone size: -; CDR3 DNA: TGTGCCAGCAGCCATGGGAGAACTGGGGCCAACGTCCTGACTTTC; CDR3 protein: CASSHGRTGANVLTF
D gene: -; J gene: TRBJ2-7; V gene: TRBV5-5; clone size: -; CDR3 DNA: TGTGCCAGCAGCTTGAGGCATGGACAGCAGCCCTCCTACGAGCAGTACTTC; CDR3 protein: CASSLRHGQQPSYEQYF
D gene: -; J gene: TRBJ1-2; V gene: TRBV20-1; clone size: -; CDR3 DNA: TGCAGTGCGAAGACTTATGGCTACACCTTC; CDR3 protein: CSAKTYGYTF
D gene: -; J gene: TRBJ1-3; V gene: TRBV18; clone size: -; CDR3 DNA: TGTGCCAGCTCACCTGAGTCGAGAAACACCATATATTTT; CDR3 protein: CASSPESRNTIYF
D gene: TRBD1; J gene: TRBJ1-4; V gene: TRBV5-5; clone size: -; CDR3 DNA: TGTGCCAGCAGCTTGGGGACAGGGGGCGAAGTGTTTCGTGAAAAACTGTTTTTT; CDR3 protein: CASSLGTGGEVFREKLFF